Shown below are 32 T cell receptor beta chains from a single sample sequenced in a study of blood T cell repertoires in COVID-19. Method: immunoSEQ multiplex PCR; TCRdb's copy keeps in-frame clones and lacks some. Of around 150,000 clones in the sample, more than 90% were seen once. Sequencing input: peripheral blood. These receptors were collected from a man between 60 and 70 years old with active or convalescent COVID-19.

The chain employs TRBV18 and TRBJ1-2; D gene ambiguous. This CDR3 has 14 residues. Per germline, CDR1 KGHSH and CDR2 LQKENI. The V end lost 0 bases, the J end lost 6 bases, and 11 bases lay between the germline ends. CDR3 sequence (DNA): TGTGCCAGCTCACCACCGGGCAGAAAAAATGGCTACACCTTC. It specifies CASSPPGRKNGYTF.

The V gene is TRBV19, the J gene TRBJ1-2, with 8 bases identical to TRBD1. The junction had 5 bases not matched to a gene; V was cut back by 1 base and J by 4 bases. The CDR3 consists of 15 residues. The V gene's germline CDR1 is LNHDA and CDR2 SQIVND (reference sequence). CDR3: CASSIGTGYLYGYTF. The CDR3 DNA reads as TGTGCCAGTAGTATAGGGACAGGGTACCTCTATGGCTACACCTTC.

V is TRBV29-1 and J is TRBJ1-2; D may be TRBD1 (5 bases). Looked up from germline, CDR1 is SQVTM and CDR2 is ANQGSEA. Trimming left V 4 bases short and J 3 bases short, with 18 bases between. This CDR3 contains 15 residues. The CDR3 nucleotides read TGCAGCGTTGGGGACTTGGGGGAGCGTTACTATGGCTACACCTTC. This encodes CSVGDLGERYYGYTF. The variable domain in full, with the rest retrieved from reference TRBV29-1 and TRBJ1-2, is SAVISQKPSRDICQRGTSLTIQCQVDSQVTMMFWYRQQPGQSLTLIATANQGSEATYESGFVIDKFPISRPNLTFSTLTVSNMSPEDSSIYLCSVGDLGERYYGYTFGSGTRLTVV.

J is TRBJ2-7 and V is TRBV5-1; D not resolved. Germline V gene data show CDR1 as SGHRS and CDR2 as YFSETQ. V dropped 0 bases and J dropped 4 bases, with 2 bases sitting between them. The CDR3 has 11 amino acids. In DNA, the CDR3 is TGCGCCAGCAGCTTGGCATACGAGCAGTACTTC. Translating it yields CASSLAYEQYF.

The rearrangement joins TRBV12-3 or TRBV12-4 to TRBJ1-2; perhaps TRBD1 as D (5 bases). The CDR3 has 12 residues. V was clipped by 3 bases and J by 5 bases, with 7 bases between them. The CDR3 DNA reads TGTGCCAGCAGTTTGGAGGGGTATGGCTACACCTTC. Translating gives CASSLEGYGYTF.

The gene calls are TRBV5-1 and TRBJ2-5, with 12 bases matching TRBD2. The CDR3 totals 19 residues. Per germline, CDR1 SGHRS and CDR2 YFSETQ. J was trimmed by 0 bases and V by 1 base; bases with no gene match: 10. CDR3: CASSLRPGLAGLYQETQYF. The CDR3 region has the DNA TGCGCCAGCAGCTTGAGGCCGGGACTAGCGGGTCTGTACCAAGAGACCCAGTACTTC.

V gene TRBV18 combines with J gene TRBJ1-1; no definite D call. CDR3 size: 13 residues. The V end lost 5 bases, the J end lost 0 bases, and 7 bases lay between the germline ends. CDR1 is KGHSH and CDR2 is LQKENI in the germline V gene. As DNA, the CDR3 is TGTGCCAGCTCATCCGACATGAACACTGAAGCTTTCTTT. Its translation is CASSSDMNTEAFF.

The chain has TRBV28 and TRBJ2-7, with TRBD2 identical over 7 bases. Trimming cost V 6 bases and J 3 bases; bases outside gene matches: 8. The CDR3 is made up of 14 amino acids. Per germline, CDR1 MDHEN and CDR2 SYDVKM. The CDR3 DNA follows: TGTGCCAGCAGGACCACGGGGGGACTCTACGAGCAGTACTTC. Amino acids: CASRTTGGLYEQYF.

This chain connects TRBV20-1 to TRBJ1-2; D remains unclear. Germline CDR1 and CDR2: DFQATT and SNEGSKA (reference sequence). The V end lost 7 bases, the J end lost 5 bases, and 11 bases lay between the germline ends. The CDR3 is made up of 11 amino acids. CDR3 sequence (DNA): TGCAGTGTCCGACACGTTTATGGCTACACCTTC. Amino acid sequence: CSVRHVYGYTF.

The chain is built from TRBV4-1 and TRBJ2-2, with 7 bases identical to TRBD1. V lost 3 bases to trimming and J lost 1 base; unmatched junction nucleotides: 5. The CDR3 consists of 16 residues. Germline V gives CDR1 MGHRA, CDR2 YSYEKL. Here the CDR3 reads CASSQMRTGNTGELFF. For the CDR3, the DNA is TGCGCCAGCAGCCAGATGAGGACAGGGAACACCGGGGAGCTGTTTTTT.

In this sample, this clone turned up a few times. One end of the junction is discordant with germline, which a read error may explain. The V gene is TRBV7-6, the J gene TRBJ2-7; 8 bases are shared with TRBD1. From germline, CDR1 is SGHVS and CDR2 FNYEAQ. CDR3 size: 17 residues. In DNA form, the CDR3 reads TGTGCCAGCAGCGTAGCCGGACAGGGAAGTAAAGGGTACGAGCAGTACTTC. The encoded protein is CASSVAGQGSKGYEQYF.

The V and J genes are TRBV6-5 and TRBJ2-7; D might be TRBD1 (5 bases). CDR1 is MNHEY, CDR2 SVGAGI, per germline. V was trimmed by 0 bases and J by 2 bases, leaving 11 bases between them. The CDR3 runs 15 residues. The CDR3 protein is CASSYSGGAPYEQYF. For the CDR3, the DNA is TGTGCCAGCAGTTACTCGGGTGGGGCCCCCTACGAGCAGTACTTC.

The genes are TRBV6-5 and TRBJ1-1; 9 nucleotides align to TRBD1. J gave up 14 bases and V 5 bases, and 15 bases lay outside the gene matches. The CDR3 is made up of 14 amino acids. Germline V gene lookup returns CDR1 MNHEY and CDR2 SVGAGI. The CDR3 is CASSRNTGGAAGFF. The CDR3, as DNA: TGTGCCAGCAGTAGAAATACAGGGGGCGCGGCGGGGTTCTTT.

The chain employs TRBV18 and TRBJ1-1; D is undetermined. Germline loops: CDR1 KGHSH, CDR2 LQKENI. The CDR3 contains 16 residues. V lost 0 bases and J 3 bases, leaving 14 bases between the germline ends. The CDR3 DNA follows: TGTGCCAGCTCACCACCGAAGGGCGGAGGACACACTGAAGCTTTCTTT. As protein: CASSPPKGGGHTEAFF.

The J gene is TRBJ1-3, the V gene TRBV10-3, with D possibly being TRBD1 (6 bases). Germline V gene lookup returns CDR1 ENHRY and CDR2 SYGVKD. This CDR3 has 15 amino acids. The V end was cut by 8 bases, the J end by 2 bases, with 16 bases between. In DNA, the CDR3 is TGTGCCATCGCGGGGGGCACTACTGCTGGAAACACCATATATTTT. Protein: CAIAGGTTAGNTIYF.

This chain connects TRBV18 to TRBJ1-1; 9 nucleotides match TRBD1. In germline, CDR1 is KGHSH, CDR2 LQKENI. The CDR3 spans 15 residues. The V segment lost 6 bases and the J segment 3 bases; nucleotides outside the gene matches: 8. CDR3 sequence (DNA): TGTGCCAGCTCGACAGGGGGGTTGGGATACACTGAAGCTTTCTTT. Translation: CASSTGGLGYTEAFF.

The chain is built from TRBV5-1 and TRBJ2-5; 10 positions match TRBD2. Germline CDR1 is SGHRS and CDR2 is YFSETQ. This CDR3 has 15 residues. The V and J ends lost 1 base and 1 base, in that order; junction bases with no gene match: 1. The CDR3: CASSLLAGVQETQYF. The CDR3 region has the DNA TGCGCCAGCAGCTTGCTAGCGGGAGTCCAAGAGACCCAGTACTTC. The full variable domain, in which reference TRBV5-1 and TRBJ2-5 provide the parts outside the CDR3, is KAGVTQTPRYLIKTRGQQVTLSCSPISGHRSVSWYQQTPGQGLQFLFEYFSETQRNKGNFPGRFSGRQFSNSRSEMNVSTLELGDSALYLCASSLLAGVQETQYFGPGTRLLVL.

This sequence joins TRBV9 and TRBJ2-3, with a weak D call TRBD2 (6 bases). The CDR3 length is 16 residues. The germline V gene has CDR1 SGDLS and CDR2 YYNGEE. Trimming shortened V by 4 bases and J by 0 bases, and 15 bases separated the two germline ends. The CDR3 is CASSPRSGGSTDTQYF. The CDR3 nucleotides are TGTGCCAGCAGCCCTCGTTCCGGGGGAAGCACAGATACGCAGTATTTT.

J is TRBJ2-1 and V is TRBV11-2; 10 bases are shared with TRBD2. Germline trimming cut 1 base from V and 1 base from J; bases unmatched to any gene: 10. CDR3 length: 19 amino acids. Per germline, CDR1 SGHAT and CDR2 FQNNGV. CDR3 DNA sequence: TGTGCCAGCAGCTTAGTTGGTACCCAGCGGGGGGGGTCCTACAATGAGCAGTTCTTC. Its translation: CASSLVGTQRGGSYNEQFF.

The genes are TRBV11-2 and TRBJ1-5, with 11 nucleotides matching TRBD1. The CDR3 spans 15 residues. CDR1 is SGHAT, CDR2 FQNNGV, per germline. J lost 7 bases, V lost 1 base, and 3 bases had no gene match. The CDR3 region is CASSLGTGGYQPQHF. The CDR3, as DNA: TGTGCCAGCAGCTTAGGGACAGGGGGCTACCAGCCCCAGCATTTT.

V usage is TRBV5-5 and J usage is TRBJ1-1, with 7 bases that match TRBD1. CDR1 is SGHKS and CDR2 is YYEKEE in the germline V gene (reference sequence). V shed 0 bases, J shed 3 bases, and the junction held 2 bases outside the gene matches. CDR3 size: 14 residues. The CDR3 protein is CASSLEGADTEAFF. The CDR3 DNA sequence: TGTGCCAGCAGCTTGGAGGGGGCCGACACTGAAGCTTTCTTT.

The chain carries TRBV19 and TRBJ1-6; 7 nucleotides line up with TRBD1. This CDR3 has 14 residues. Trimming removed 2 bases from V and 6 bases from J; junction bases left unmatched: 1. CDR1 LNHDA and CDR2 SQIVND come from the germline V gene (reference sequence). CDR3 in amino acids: CASSISGGNSPLHF. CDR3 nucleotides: TGTGCCAGTAGTATATCAGGGGGTAATTCACCCCTCCACTTT.

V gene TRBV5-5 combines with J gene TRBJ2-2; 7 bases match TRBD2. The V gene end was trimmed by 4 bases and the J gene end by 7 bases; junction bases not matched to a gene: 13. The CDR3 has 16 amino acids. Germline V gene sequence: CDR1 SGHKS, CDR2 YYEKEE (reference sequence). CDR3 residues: CASSTPRAGDLGELFF. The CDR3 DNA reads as TGTGCCAGCAGCACCCCGAGGGCGGGGGACCTCGGGGAGCTGTTTTTT.

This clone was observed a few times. CDR3 DNA: TGTGCCAGCAGCCCCCGGGGGGGAACGGGAGGAAACACCATATATTTT. Amino acids: CASSPRGGTGGNTIYF. The chain carries TRBV7-9 and TRBJ1-3; a possible D gene is TRBD1 (5 bases). The V gene's germline CDR1 is SEHNR and CDR2 FQNEAQ (reference sequence). This CDR3 region has 16 residues. The V and J ends lost 5 bases and 4 bases respectively, with 18 bases between them.

The DNA for the CDR3 is TGTGCCATCAGTGAGCCCCGACTAGCGGGAGACACAGATACGCAGTATTTT. Translated: CAISEPRLAGDTDTQYF. The V call is TRBV10-3, the J call TRBJ2-3; 12 nucleotides agree with TRBD2. In germline, CDR1 is ENHRY, CDR2 SYGVKD. This CDR3 region has 17 residues. J gave up 2 bases and V 2 bases, and 5 bases lay outside the gene matches.

For the CDR3, the DNA is TGTGCCAGCAGCCCCACGACAGGGAACTATGGCTACACCTTC. It is translated as CASSPTTGNYGYTF. The rearrangement links TRBV7-9 to TRBJ1-2; 7 nucleotides agree with TRBD1. CDR1 is SEHNR and CDR2 is FQNEAQ in the germline V gene (reference sequence). With V trimmed by 5 bases and J by 2 bases, 5 bases remained unmatched. This CDR3 has 14 residues. Combining the CDR3 with reference TRBV7-9 and TRBJ1-2 gives the whole variable domain DTGVSQNPRHKITKRGQNVTFRCDPISEHNRLYWYRQTLGQGPEFLTYFQNEAQLEKSRLLSDRFSAERPKGSFSTLEIQRTEQGDSAMYLCASSPTTGNYGYTFGSGTRLTVV.

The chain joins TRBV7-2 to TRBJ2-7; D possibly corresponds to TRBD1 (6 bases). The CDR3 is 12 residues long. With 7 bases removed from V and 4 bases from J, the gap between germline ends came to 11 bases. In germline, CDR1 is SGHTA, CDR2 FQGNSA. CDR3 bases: TGTGCCAGCAAGGGACAAACTTACGAGCAGTACTTC. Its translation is CASKGQTYEQYF.

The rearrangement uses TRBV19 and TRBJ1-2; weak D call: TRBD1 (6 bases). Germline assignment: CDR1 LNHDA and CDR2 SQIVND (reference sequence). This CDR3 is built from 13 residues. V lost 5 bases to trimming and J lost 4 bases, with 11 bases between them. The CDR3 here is CASSVQGSYGYTF. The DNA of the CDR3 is TGTGCCAGTAGTGTACAGGGTTCCTATGGCTACACCTTC.

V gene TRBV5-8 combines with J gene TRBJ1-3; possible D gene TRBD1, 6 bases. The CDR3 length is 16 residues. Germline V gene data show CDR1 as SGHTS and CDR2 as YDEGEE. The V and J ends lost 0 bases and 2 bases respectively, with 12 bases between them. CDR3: CASSLGPQGAGNTIYF. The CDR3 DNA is TGTGCCAGCAGCTTGGGTCCACAGGGAGCTGGAAACACCATATATTTT.

CDR3 in amino acids: CSVEGGQQYGYTF. In nucleotides, the CDR3 is TGCAGCGTTGAGGGTGGGCAACAGTATGGCTACACCTTC. V usage is TRBV29-1 and J usage is TRBJ1-2; no clear D. Germline-derived CDR1 and CDR2 are SQVTM and ANQGSEA. The CDR3 sequence is 13 residues long. Trimming pared 3 bases from V and 5 bases from J, leaving 13 bases between.

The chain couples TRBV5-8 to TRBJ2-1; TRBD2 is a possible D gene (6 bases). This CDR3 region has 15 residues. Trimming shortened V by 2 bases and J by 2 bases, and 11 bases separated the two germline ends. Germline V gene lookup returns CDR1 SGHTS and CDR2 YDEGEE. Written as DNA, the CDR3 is TGTGCCAGCAGCTTTGGCGGGGTCACCTACAATGAGCAGTTCTTC. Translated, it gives CASSFGGVTYNEQFF. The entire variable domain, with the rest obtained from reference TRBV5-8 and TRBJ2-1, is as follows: EAGVTQSPTHLIKTRGQQATLRCSPISGHTSVYWYQQALGLGLQFLLWYDEGEERNRGNFPPRFSGRQFPNYSSELNVNALELEDSALYLCASSFGGVTYNEQFFGPGTRLTVL.

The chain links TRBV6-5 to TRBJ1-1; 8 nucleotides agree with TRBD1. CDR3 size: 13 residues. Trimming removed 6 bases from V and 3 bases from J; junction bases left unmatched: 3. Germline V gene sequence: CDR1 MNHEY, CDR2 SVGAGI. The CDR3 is CASSETGDTEAFF. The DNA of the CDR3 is TGTGCCAGCAGCGAGACAGGGGACACTGAAGCTTTCTTT.